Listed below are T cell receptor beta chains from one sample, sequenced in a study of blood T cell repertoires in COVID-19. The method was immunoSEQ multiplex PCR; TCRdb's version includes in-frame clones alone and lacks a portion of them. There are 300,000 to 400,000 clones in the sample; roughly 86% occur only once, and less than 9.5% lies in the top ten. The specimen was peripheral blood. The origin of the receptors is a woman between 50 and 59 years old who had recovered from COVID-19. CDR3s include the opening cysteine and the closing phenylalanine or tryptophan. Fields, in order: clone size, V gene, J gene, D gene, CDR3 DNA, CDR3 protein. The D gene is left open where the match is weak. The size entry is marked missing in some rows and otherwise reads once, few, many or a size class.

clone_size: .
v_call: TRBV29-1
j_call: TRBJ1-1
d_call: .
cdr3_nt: TGCAGTTCAGCGTCGGGAATGAGGGCTTTCTTT
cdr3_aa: CSSASGMRAFF

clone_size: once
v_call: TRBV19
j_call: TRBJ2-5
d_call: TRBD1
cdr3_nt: TGTGCCAGTAGTATAAGGGGGCTGAAAGAGACCCAGTACTTC
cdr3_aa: CASSIRGLKETQYF

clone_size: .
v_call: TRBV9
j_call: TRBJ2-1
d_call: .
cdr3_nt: TGTGCCAGCAGCGTAGGTGGCGGGGCCTACAATGAGCAGTTCTTC
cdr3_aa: CASSVGGGAYNEQFF

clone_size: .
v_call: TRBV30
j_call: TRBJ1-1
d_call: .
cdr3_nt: TGTGCCTGGAGCATTGGGGGGGGGCTGTTTAACACTGAAGCTTTCTTT
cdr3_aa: CAWSIGGGLFNTEAFF

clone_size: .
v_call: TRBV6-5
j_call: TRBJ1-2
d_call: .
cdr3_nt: TGTGCCAGCGGGCAGGGTGCCTATGGCTACACCTTC
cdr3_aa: CASGQGAYGYTF

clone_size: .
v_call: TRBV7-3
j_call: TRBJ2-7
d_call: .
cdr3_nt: TGTGCCAGCAGCTTAAAATTCAGGGGCTCCTACGAGCAGTACTTC
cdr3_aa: CASSLKFRGSYEQYF

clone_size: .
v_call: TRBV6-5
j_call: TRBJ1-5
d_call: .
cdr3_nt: TGTGCCAGCAGTTACTCATCATTCATTCAGCCCCAGCATTTT
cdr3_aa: CASSYSSFIQPQHF

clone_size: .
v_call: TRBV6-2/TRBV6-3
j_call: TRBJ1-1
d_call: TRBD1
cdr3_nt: TGTGCCAGCAGTTACGGGACAGGGAACACTGAAGCTTTCTTT
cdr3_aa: CASSYGTGNTEAFF

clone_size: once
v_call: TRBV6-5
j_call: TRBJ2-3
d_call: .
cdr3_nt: TGTGCCAGCAGAAATCCCGGGGGTCAGCCGGATACGCAGTATTTT
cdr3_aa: CASRNPGGQPDTQYF

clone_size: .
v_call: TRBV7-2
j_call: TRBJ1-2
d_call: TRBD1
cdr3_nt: TGTGCCAGCAGCTCCTCGACAGGGGGCGCGCTCTATGGCTACACCTTC
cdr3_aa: CASSSSTGGALYGYTF

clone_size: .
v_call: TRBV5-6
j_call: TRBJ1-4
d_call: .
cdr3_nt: TGTGCCAGCAGCCCTCCCACCCGGGAAAAACTGTTTTTT
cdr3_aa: CASSPPTREKLFF

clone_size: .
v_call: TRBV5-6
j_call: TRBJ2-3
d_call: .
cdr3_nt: TGTGCCAGCAATGTAGGAGGGGTTGGAGATACGCAGTATTTT
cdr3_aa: CASNVGGVGDTQYF

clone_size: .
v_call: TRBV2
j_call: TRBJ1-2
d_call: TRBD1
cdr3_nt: TGTGCCAGCAGTGAAGGTAGAGGGGGCGCGGGCACCTTC
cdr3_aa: CASSEGRGGAGTF

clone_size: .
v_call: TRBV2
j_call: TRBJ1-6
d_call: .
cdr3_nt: TGTGCCAGCAGTGGTGGAGCAGGGCCCACTCATTCACCCCTCCACTTT
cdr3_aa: CASSGGAGPTHSPLHF

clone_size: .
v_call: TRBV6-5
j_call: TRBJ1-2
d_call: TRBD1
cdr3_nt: TGTGCCAGCAGGGGGACAGGGACTACTAACTATGGCTACACCTTC
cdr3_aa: CASRGTGTTNYGYTF

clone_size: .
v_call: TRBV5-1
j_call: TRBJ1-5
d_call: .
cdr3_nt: TGCGCCAGCAGCTTGGGCGGGGGAGGTCAGCCCCAGCATTTT
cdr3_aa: CASSLGGGGQPQHF

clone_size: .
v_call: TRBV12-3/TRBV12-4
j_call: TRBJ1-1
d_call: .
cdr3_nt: TGTGCCAGCAGTTGGTCGAGGCATGAAGCTTTCTTT
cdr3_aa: CASSWSRHEAFF

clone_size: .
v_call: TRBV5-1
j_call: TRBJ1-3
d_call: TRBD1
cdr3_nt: TGCGCCAGCAGCGAGAAGACAGGGGACCCTTCTGGAAACACCATATATTTT
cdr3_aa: CASSEKTGDPSGNTIYF

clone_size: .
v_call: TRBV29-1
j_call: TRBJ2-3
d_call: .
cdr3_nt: TGCAGCGGAACTTTACAGGGGACCGGGGGAGATACGCAGTATTTT
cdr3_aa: CSGTLQGTGGDTQYF

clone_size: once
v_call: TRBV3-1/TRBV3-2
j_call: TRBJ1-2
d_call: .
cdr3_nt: TGTGCCAGCAGCCAAGGCGCCACAGCTAACTATGGCTACACCTTC
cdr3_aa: CASSQGATANYGYTF

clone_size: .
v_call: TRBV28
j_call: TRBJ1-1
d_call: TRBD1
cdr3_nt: TGTGCCAGCAGTCTCCCTTGGGACAGGGGGGGAACTGAAGCTTTCTTT
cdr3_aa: CASSLPWDRGGTEAFF

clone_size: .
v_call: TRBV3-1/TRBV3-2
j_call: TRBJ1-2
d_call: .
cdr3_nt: TGTGCCAGCAGCCCAAGATCCGGGACATGGTATGGCTACACCTTC
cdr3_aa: CASSPRSGTWYGYTF

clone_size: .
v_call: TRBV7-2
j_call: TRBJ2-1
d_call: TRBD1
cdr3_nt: TGTGCCAGCAGCTCATTTGGACAGGGCTATAAGCAGTTCTTC
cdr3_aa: CASSSFGQGYKQFF

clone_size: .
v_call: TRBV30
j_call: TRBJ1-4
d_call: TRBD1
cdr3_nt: TGTGCCTGGAGTCAGGGGGCTGAAAAACTGTTTTTT
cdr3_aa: CAWSQGAEKLFF

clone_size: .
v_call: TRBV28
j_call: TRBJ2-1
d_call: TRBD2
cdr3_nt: TGTGCCAGCAGTTTAGCCCTAGCGGGAAAGAGTGAGCAGTTCTTC
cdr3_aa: CASSLALAGKSEQFF

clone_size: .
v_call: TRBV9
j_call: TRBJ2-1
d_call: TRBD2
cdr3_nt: TGTGCCAGCAGCGTAGGTGGCGGGAGCTCCTACAATGAGCAGTTCTTC
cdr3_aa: CASSVGGGSSYNEQFF

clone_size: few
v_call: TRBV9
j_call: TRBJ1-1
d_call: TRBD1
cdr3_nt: TGTGCCAGCAGCGTAACAGGGGGCACTGAAGCTTTCTTT
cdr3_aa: CASSVTGGTEAFF

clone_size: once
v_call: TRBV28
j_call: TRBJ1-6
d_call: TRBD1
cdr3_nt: TGTGCCACCTCAGGGACAGGGAATGCTATTTATAATTCACCCCTCCACTTT
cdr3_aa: CATSGTGNAIYNSPLHF

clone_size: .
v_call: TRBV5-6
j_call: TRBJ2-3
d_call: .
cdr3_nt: TGTGCCAGCAGTTCGGGACACACAGATACGCAGTATTTT
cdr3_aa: CASSSGHTDTQYF

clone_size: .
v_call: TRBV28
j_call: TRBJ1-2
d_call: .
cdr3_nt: TGTGCCAGCAGTTCGCCTACGACGGAGGGCTACACCTTC
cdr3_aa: CASSSPTTEGYTF

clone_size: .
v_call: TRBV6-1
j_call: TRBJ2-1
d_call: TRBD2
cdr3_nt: TGTGCCAGCAAAGCGGGAGGGCGTAATGAGCAGTTCTTC
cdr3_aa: CASKAGGRNEQFF

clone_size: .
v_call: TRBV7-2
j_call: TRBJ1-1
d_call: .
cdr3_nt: TGTGCCAGCAGCCTTCCTGGGTCGGGCACTGAAGCTTTCTTT
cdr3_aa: CASSLPGSGTEAFF

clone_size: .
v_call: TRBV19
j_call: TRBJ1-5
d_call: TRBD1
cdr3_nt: TGTGCCAGTAGGCATAACTGGGACAGAGGGAAACAGCCCCAGCATTTT
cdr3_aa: CASRHNWDRGKQPQHF

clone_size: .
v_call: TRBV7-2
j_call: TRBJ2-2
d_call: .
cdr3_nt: TGTGCCAGCAGCTTAATTAACGGGGAGCTGTTTTTT
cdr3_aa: CASSLINGELFF

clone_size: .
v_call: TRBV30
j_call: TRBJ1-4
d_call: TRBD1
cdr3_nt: TGTGCCTGGCAGGGACAGCCTAATGAAAAACTGTTTTTT
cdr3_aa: CAWQGQPNEKLFF

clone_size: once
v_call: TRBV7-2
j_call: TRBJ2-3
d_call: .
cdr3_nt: TGTGCCAGCTTACCCCCGGGGGTCTGGGATACGCAGTATTTT
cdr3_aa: CASLPPGVWDTQYF

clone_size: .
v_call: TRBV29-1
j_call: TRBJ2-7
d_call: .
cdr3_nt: TGCAGCGCCGTCCGGGACATACGGTACGAGCAGTACTTC
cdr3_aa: CSAVRDIRYEQYF

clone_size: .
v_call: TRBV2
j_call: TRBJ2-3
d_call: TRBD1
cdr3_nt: TGTGCCAGCGGGGGGACAGGGGCCTTTTCAGATACGCAGTATTTT
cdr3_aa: CASGGTGAFSDTQYF

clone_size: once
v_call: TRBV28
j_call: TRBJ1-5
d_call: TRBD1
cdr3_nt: TGTGCCAGCAGTTCCGGGACAGGGGAGGGCAGTGGGCATTTT
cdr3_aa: CASSSGTGEGSGHF

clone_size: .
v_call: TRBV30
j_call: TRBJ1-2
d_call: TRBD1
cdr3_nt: TGTGCCTGGACACGACAGGGGGCGATTGGCTACACCTTC
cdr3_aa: CAWTRQGAIGYTF

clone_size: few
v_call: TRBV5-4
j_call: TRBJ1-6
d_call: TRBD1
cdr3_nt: TGTGCCAGCAGCCAACAGGGGGCGTATTCACCCCTCCACTTT
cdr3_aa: CASSQQGAYSPLHF

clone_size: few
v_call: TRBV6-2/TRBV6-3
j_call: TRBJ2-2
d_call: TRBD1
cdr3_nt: TGTGCCAGCAGTTTCGGACAGGTTTACACCGGGGAGCTGTTTTTT
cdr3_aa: CASSFGQVYTGELFF

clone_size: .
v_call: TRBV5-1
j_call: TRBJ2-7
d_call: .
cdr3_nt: TGCGCCAGCAACTCATACGACAGCTCTGGCGAGCAGTACTTC
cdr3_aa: CASNSYDSSGEQYF

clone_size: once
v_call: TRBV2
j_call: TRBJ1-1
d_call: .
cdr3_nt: TGTGCCAGCAGGCGCGGGCAGAACTCTGATGAAGCTTTCTTT
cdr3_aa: CASRRGQNSDEAFF

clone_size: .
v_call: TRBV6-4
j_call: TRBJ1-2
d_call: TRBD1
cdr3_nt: TGTGCCAGCCAAAACACAGGGGATGGCTACACCTTC
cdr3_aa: CASQNTGDGYTF

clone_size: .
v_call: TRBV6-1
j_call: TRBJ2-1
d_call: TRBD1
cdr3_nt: TGTGCCAGCAGTGAAAGGGCAGGGGGCGGTGAGCAGTTCTTC
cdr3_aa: CASSERAGGGEQFF

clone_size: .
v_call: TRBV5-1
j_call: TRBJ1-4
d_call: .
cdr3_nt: TGCGCCAGCAGCCCGCGTCCGGGGAATTCGGAAAAACTGTTTTTT
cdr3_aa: CASSPRPGNSEKLFF

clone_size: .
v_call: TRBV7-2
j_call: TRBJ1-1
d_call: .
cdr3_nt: TGTGCCAGCACGGTAGTCCCAGGCGCTGAAGCTTTCTTT
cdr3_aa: CASTVVPGAEAFF

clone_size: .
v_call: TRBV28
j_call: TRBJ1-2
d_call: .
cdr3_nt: TGTGCCAGCAGTTCGACAGGAGGCTACACCTTC
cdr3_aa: CASSSTGGYTF

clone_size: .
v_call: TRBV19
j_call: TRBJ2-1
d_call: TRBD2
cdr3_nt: TGTGCCAGTAGTCCCCGGGGGGGCCCTTCAAGTGAGCAGTTCTTC
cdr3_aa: CASSPRGGPSSEQFF